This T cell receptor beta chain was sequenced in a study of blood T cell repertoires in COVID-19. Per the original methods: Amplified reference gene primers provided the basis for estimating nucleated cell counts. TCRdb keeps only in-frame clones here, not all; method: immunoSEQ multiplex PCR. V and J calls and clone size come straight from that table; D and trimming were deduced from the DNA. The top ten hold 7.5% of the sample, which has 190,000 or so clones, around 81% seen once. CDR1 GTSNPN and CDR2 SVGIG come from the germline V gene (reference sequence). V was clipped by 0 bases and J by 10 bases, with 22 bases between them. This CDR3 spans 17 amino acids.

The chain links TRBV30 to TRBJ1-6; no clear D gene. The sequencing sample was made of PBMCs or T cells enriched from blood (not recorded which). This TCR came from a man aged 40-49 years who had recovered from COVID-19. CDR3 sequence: CAWSVTRDRAVVSPLHF. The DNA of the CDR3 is TGTGCCTGGAGTGTAACCCGGGATAGGGCCGTGGTATCACCCCTCCACTTT.